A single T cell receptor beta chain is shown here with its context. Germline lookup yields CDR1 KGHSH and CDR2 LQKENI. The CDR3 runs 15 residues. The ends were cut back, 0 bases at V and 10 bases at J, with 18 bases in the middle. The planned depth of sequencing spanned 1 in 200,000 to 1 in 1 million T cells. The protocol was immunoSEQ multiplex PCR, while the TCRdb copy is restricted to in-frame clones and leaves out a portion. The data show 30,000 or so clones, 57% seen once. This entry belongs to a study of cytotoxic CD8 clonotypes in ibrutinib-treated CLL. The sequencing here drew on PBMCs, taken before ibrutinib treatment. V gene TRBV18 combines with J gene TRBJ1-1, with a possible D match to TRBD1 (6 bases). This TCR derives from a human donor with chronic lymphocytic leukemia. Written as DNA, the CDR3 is TGTGCCAGCTCACCACCGAGCCAGGGGTTAAGGGGAGCTTTCTTT. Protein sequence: CASSPPSQGLRGAFF.